This T cell receptor (beta chain) was sequenced in a study of CD8+ T cells in alopecia areata. From alopecia areata patients, lesional scalp punch biopsies and peripheral blood were collected. Germline V gene lookup returns CDR1 SGHTA and CDR2 FQGNSA. The CDR3 totals 14 residues. V lost 1 base and J lost 7, with 13 bases in between. RNA extraction and reverse transcription yielded cDNA as sequencing template. Here immunoSEQ multiplex PCR was the method, and the copy in TCRdb shows in-frame clones only, minus some. The sample records some 130,000 clones, around three fifths being singletons. The rearrangement links TRBV7-2 to TRBJ1-2; D might be TRBD1 (5 bases). This TCR derives from a human donor with alopecia areata. Sequencing was performed on CD4+ T cells sorted from blood, taken at week 0. Here the CDR3 reads CASSLVTGTSGYTF. The CDR3 DNA sequence: TGTGCCAGCAGCTTAGTGACCGGGACGTCTGGCTACACCTTC.